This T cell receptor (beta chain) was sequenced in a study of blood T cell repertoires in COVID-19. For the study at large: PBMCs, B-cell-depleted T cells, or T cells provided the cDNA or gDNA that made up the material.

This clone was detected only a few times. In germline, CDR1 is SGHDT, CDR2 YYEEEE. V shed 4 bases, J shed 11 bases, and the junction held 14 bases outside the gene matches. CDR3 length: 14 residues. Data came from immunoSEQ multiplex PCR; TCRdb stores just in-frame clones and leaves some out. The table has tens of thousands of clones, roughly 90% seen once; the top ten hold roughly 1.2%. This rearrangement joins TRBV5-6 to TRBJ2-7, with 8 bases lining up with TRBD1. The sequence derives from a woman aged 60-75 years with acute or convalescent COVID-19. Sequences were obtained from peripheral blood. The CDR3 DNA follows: TGTGCCAGCAGCCCAGGGACAGGAATCCTACGAGAGTACGTC. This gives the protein CASSPGTGILREYV.